Below, 22 T cell receptor beta chains from the same sample are listed, as sequenced in a study of blood T cell repertoires in COVID-19. Repertoires were generated with immunoSEQ multiplex PCR, while TCRdb's copy carries only in-frame clones and drops some. The sample holds about 260,000 clones, 75% to 90% seen once. Sequencing used peripheral blood. These receptors came from a man in his sixties who had recovered from COVID-19.

The chain carries TRBV7-2 and TRBJ2-2; 14 positions match TRBD2. J lost 7 bases, V lost 5 bases, and 6 bases had no gene match. The CDR3 spans 16 residues. The V gene's germline CDR1 is SGHTA and CDR2 FQGNSA. CDR3 loop: CASSPRLAGGIGELFF. Written as DNA, the CDR3 is TGTGCCAGCAGCCCGAGACTAGCGGGAGGGATCGGGGAGCTGTTTTTT.

This chain connects TRBV28 to TRBJ2-7, with TRBD1 identical over 7 bases. CDR1 and CDR2 from the germline V gene are MDHEN and SYDVKM. CDR3 length: 16 amino acids. With V trimmed by 8 bases and J by 0 bases, 13 bases remained unmatched. DNA for the CDR3: TGTGCCAGCTCCCGAACAGGGGTGTTAAGCTCCTACGAGCAGTACTTC. Translating it yields CASSRTGVLSSYEQYF.

The chain combines TRBV3-1 (or the pseudogene TRBV3-2) with TRBJ1-5; 7 bases map to TRBD1. Trimming removed 4 bases from V and 5 bases from J; junction bases left unmatched: 5. Germline V gene sequence: CDR1 LGHDT, CDR2 YNNKEL (reference sequence). The CDR3 spans 14 residues. The CDR3 DNA reads TGTGCCAGCAGCCCGAGACAGGGCGATCAGCCCCAGCATTTT. Encoded protein: CASSPRQGDQPQHF.

There are a few counts of this clone. The chain has TRBV28 and TRBJ1-2; maybe TRBD1 (5 bases). Trimming took off 7 bases at V and 2 bases at J, with 17 bases between the two ends. The CDR3 runs 15 residues. Germline V gene data show CDR1 as MDHEN and CDR2 as SYDVKM. The CDR3 coding sequence is TGTGCCAGCACGAAAGGAGGGACTAGGAACTATGGCTACACCTTC. Translating gives CASTKGGTRNYGYTF.

This clone was detected only a few times. This rearrangement joins TRBV6-4 to TRBJ2-2; 11 bases are shared with TRBD2. The CDR3 loop spans 15 amino acids. V was pared by 5 bases and J by 4 bases, with 3 bases of the junction left unmatched. Germline CDR1 reads MRHNA; CDR2 reads SNTAGT. CDR3 loop: CASSPLAGGTGELFF. DNA of the CDR3: TGTGCCAGCAGTCCCCTAGCGGGGGGCACCGGGGAGCTGTTTTTT.

The rearrangement links TRBV30 to TRBJ2-2; the D is unclear. The CDR3 has 13 residues. Trimming left V 1 base short and J 1 base short, with 4 bases between. Looked up from germline, CDR1 is GTSNPN and CDR2 is SVGIG (reference sequence). The CDR3 region is CAWSGQNTGELFF. The DNA of the CDR3 is TGTGCCTGGAGTGGACAGAACACCGGGGAGCTGTTTTTT.

The chain employs TRBV19 and TRBJ2-2, with 7 bases aligning to TRBD1. This CDR3 has 14 residues. The germline V gene encodes CDR1 LNHDA and CDR2 SQIVND (reference sequence). V dropped 7 bases and J dropped 10; count of bases not matched to a gene: 12. The CDR3 DNA reads TGTGCCAGTAAAGAGACAGGGATAAGGGTGGAGCTGTTTTTT. Translated, it gives CASKETGIRVELFF.

This clone was seen only a few times. The CDR3 loop is CARSLAVGQHNSPLHF. Written as DNA, the CDR3 is TGTGCCAGAAGCTTAGCGGTGGGACAGCATAATTCACCCCTCCACTTT. This chain joins TRBV5-3 and TRBJ1-6; 7 bases fit TRBD1. TRBV5-3 is placed among ORFs of uncertain function. V shed 2 bases and J 5 bases; nucleotides not matched to a gene: 7. There are 16 residues in the CDR3.

V usage is TRBV5-1 and J usage is TRBJ1-1; D perhaps matches TRBD1 (6 bases). CDR3 length: 16 residues. Trimming took 3 bases from V and 0 from J, leaving 15 bases between them. Per germline, CDR1 SGHRS and CDR2 YFSETQ. DNA for the CDR3: TGCGCCAGCAGCTACTCGACAGGACCCATGAACACTGAAGCTTTCTTT. This translates into CASSYSTGPMNTEAFF.

CDR3 sequence: CATETGTTYEQYF. In nucleotides, the CDR3 is TGTGCCACCGAAACGGGGACTACCTACGAGCAGTACTTC. The chain recombines TRBV25-1 with TRBJ2-7, with TRBD2 identical over 7 bases. The trim removed 10 bases at V and 2 bases at J, leaving 8 bases unmatched. CDR1 is MGHDK, CDR2 SYGVNS, per germline. The CDR3 loop spans 13 amino acids.

Here the CDR3 DNA reads TGTGCCAGCAGTCCTATGGGGGAGGTGAACACTGAAGCTTTCTTT. Translated, it gives CASSPMGEVNTEAFF. The chain combines TRBV28 with TRBJ1-1; possible D gene TRBD1, 5 bases. The CDR3 loop spans 15 amino acids. V lost 5 bases, J lost 0 bases, and 13 bases lay in between. Per the germline V gene, CDR1 is MDHEN and CDR2 is SYDVKM.

V gene TRBV5-1 combines with J gene TRBJ2-1; TRBD1 agrees at 7 bases. CDR3 size: 12 residues. Germline V CDR1 and CDR2: SGHRS, YFSETQ. The ends lost 6 bases at V and 13 bases at J; junction bases unmatched: 10. The CDR3 region is CASTLGTAKQFF. The DNA for the CDR3 is TGCGCCAGCACCCTCGGGACAGCCAAACAGTTCTTC.

This chain joins TRBV18 and TRBJ2-3; D is unclear. Trimming shortened V by 6 bases and J by 2 bases, and 3 bases separated the two germline ends. The CDR3 is 11 amino acids. CDR1 is KGHSH and CDR2 is LQKENI in the germline V gene. CDR3 bases: TGTGCCAGCTCGGCCACAGATACGCAGTATTTT. Translating gives CASSATDTQYF. Supplemented by reference TRBV18 and TRBJ2-3, the full variable domain reads NAGVMQNPRHLVRRRGQEARLRCSPMKGHSHVYWYRQLPEEGLKFMVYLQKENIIDESGMPKERFSAEFPKEGPSILRIQQVVRGDSAAYFCASSATDTQYFGPGTRLTVL.

The V and J genes are TRBV13 and TRBJ1-1; no clear D gene. V was clipped by 2 bases and J by 1 base, with 8 bases between them. This CDR3 is built from 14 residues. CDR1 and CDR2 from the germline V gene are PRHDT and FYEKMQ (reference sequence). In nucleotides, the CDR3 is TGTGCCAGCAGCTTAAATCTCCCGAACACTGAAGCTTTCTTT. Translated: CASSLNLPNTEAFF. Supplemented by reference TRBV13 and TRBJ1-1, the full variable domain reads AAGVIQSPRHLIKEKRETATLKCYPIPRHDTVYWYQQGPGQDPQFLISFYEKMQSDKGSIPDRFSAQQFSDYHSELNMSSLELGDSALYFCASSLNLPNTEAFFGQGTRLTVV.

This chain connects TRBV10-3 to TRBJ1-4, with TRBD1 as a possible D gene (5 bases). Per the germline V gene, CDR1 is ENHRY and CDR2 is SYGVKD. This CDR3 has 13 residues. Trimming pared 6 bases from V and 7 bases from J, leaving 12 bases between. Here the CDR3 reads CAISGGVGEKLFF. CDR3 coding DNA: TGTGCCATCAGCGGAGGGGTCGGTGAAAAACTGTTTTTT.

This chain uses TRBV6-5 with TRBJ2-7; TRBD2 agrees at 11 bases. The germline V gene encodes CDR1 MNHEY and CDR2 SVGAGI. V gave up 4 bases and J gave up 2 bases; unmatched junction bases: 4. CDR3 size: 15 residues. This CDR3 is CASSFGLAGPYEQYF. In DNA form, the CDR3 reads TGTGCCAGCAGTTTCGGACTAGCGGGTCCCTACGAGCAGTACTTC.

V and J are TRBV30 and TRBJ1-1; D is ambiguous. This CDR3 spans 11 amino acids. CDR1 and CDR2 from the germline V gene are GTSNPN and SVGIG (reference sequence). The germline V and J ends were trimmed by 1 base and 7 bases, with 7 bases remaining between them. CDR3: CAWSDVSEAFF. CDR3 nucleotide sequence: TGTGCCTGGAGTGATGTTAGTGAAGCTTTCTTT.

The chain joins TRBV4-1 to TRBJ2-1, with TRBD2 matching 12 bases. Germline trimming cut 0 bases from V and 6 bases from J; bases unmatched to any gene: 6. The length of the CDR3 is 17 residues. Germline lookup yields CDR1 MGHRA and CDR2 YSYEKL. The chain's CDR3 is CASSQDRASGRVNEQFF. CDR3 bases: TGCGCCAGCAGCCAAGATAGGGCTAGCGGGAGGGTCAATGAGCAGTTCTTC.

This chain joins TRBV30 and TRBJ2-6; D may be TRBD2 (6 bases). The CDR3 is made up of 15 amino acids. V gave up 2 bases and J gave up 0 bases, with 8 bases separating them. CDR1 and CDR2 (germline): GTSNPN, SVGIG (reference sequence). The CDR3 nucleotides read TGTGCCTGGAGTAGGAGGGGCTCTGGGGCCAACGTCCTGACTTTC. This sequence encodes CAWSRRGSGANVLTF. The full variable domain, rest sourced from reference TRBV30 and TRBJ2-6, is SQTIHQWPATLVQPVGSPLSLECTVEGTSNPNLYWYRQAAGRGLQLLFYSVGIGQISSEVPQNLSASRPQDRQFILSSKKLLLSDSGFYLCAWSRRGSGANVLTFGAGSRLTVL.

The V call is TRBV19, the J call TRBJ2-2; D unclear. The CDR3 covers 14 residues. CDR1 and CDR2 from the germline V gene are LNHDA and SQIVND (reference sequence). V was trimmed by 6 bases and J by 6 bases, leaving 14 bases between them. This chain's CDR3 is CASRISDVSGELFF. The CDR3 coding sequence is TGTGCCAGTAGGATTTCAGATGTGTCCGGGGAGCTGTTTTTT.

The V and J genes are TRBV11-2 and TRBJ1-1; D is undetermined. V was pared by 1 base and J by 1 base, with 7 bases between. The CDR3 length is 14 residues. CDR1 is SGHAT, CDR2 FQNNGV, per germline. CDR3 protein: CASSLGEKNTEAFF. CDR3 in DNA: TGTGCCAGCAGCTTAGGTGAGAAGAACACTGAAGCTTTCTTT.

The J gene is TRBJ2-5, the V gene TRBV11-2; TRBD2 agrees at 7 bases. The length of the CDR3 is 16 residues. The J segment lost 1 base and the V segment lost 1 base, leaving 6 bases of the junction unmatched. CDR1 and CDR2 (germline): SGHAT, FQNNGV. The CDR3 bases are TGTGCCAGCAGCTTAGTGGCGGGGGTGACCCAAGAGACCCAGTACTTC. Encoded protein: CASSLVAGVTQETQYF.